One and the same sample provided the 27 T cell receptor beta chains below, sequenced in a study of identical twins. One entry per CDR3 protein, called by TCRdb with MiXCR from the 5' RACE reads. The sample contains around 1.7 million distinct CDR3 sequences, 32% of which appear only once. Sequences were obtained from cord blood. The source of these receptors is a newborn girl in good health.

The CDR3: CATTSGLKQYF. The CDR3 DNA reads as TGTGCCACCACTAGTGGTCTGAAGCAGTACTTC. The V call is TRBV28, the J call TRBJ2-5, with a tentative D call TRBD2 (5 bases). V gave up 10 bases and J gave up 11 bases, with 17 bases separating them. Germline assignment: CDR1 MDHEN and CDR2 SYDVKM. This CDR3 contains 11 residues.

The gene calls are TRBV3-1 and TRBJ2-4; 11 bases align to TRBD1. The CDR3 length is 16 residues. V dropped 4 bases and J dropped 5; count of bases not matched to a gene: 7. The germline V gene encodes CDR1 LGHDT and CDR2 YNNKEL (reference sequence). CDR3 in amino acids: CASSLGTGGIQNIQYF. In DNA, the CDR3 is TGTGCCAGCAGCCTTGGGACAGGGGGTATTCAAAACATTCAGTACTTC.

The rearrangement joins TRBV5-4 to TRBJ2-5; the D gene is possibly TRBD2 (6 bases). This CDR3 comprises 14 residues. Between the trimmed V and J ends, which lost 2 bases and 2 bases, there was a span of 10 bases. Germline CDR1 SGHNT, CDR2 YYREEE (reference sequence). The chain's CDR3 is CASSFGLKQETQYF. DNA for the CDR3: TGTGCCAGCAGCTTCGGACTAAAACAAGAGACCCAGTACTTC. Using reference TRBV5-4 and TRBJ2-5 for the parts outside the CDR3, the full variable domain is ETGVTQSPTHLIKTRGQQVTLRCSSQSGHNTVSWYQQALGQGPQFIFQYYREEENGRGNFPPRFSGLQFPNYSSELNVNALELDDSALYLCASSFGLKQETQYFGPGTRLLVL.

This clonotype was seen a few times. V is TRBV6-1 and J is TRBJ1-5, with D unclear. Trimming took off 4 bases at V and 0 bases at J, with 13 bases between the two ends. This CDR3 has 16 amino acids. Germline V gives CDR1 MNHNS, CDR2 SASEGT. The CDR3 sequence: CASSADGPYSNQPQHF. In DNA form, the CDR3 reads TGTGCCAGCAGTGCTGACGGACCCTATAGCAATCAGCCCCAGCATTTT.

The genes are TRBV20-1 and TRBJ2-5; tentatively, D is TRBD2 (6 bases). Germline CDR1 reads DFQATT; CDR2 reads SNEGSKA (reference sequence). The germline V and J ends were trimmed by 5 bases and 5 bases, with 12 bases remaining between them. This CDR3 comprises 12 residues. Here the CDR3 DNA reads TGCAGTGCTCTTCGGACTAAGGAGACCCAGTACTTC. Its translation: CSALRTKETQYF.

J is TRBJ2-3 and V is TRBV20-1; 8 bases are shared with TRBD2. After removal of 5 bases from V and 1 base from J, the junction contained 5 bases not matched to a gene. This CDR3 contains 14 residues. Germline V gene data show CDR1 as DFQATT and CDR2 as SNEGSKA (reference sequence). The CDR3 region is CSAPSGHRTDTQYF. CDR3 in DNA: TGCAGTGCTCCTAGCGGGCATCGCACAGATACGCAGTATTTT.

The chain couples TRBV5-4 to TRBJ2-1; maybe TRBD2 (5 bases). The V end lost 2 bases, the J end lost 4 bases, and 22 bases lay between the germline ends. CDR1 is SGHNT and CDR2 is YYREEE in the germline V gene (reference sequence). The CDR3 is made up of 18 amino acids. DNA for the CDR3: TGTGCCAGCAGCTTAATGAAGTGGCTGGACTTCAGGTACAATGAGCAGTTCTTC. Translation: CASSLMKWLDFRYNEQFF.

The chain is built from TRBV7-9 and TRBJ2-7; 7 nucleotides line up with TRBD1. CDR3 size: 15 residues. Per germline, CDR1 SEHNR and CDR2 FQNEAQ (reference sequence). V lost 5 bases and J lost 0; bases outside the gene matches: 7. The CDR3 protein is CASSRQGLGSYEQYF. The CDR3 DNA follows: TGTGCCAGCAGCCGACAGGGCCTCGGCTCCTACGAGCAGTACTTC. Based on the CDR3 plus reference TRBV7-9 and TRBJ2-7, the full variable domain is DTGVSQNPRHKITKRGQNVTFRCDPISEHNRLYWYRQTLGQGPEFLTYFQNEAQLEKSRLLSDRFSAERPKGSFSTLEIQRTEQGDSAMYLCASSRQGLGSYEQYFGPGTRLTVT.

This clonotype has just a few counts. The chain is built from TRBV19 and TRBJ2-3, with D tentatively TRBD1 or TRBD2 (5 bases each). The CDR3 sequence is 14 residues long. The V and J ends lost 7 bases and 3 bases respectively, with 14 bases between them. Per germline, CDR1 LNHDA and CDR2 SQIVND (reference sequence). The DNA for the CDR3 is TGTGCCAGTAAGGAGCGCGAGGGGACAGATACGCAGTATTTT. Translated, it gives CASKEREGTDTQYF.

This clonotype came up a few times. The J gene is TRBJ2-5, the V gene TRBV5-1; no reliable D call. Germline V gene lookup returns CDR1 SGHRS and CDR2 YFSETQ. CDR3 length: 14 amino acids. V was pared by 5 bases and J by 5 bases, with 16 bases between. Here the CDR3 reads CASSSQVRLETQYF. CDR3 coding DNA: TGCGCCAGCAGTTCGCAGGTTAGGTTGGAGACCCAGTACTTC.

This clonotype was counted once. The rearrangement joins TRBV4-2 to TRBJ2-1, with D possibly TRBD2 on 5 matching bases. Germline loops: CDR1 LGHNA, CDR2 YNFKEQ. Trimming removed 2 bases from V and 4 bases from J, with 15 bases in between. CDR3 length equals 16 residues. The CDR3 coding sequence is TGTGCCAGCAGCCAAACCGAGACTAAAGCTTACAATGAGCAGTTCTTC. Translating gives CASSQTETKAYNEQFF.

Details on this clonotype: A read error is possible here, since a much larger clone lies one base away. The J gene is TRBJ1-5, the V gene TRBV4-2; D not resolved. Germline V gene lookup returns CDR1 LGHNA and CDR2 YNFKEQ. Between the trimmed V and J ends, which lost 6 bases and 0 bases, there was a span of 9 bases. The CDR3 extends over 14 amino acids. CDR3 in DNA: TGTGCCAGCAGGTTCTCTGATAGCAATCAGCCCCAGCATTTT. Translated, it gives CASRFSDSNQPQHF.

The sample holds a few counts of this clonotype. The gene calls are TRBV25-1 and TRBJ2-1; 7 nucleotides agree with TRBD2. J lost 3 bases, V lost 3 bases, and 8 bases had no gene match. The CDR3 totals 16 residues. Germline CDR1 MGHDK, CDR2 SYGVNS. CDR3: CASSDLILADYNEQFF. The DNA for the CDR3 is TGTGCCAGCAGTGACCTAATCCTAGCGGACTACAATGAGCAGTTCTTC.

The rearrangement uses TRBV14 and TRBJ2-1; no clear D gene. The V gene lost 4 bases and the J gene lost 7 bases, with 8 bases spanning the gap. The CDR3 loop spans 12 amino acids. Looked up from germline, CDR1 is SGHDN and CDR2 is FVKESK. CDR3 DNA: TGTGCCAGCAGCCGTTACGGAAATGAGCAGTTCTTC. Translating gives CASSRYGNEQFF.

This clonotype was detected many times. DNA for the CDR3: TGTGCCAGCAGTGACTTCAGGGTTGGCTACACCTTC. Protein sequence: CASSDFRVGYTF. The V call is TRBV2, the J call TRBJ1-2; D is perhaps TRBD1 (5 bases). Germline V gene data show CDR1 as SNHLY and CDR2 as FYNNEI. V was clipped by 3 bases and J by 7 bases, with 9 bases between them. The CDR3 extends over 12 amino acids.

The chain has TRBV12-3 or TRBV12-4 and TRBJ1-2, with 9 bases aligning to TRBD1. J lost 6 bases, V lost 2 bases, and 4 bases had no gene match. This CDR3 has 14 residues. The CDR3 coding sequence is TGTGCCAGCAGTTTATTACGGACAGGGGATGGCTACACCTTC. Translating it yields CASSLLRTGDGYTF.

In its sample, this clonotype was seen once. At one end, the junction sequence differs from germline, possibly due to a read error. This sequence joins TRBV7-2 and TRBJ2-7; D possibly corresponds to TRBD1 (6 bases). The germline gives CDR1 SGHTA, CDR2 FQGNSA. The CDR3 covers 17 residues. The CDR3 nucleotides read TGTGCCAGCAGCTTAATTGCTAAGGGGCGACAGGTCTACGAGCATTACTTC. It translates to CASSLIAKGRQVYEHYF.

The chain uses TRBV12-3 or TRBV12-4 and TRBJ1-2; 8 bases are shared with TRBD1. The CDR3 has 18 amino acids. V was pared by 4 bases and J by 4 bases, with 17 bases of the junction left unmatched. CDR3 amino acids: CASSSISRGPVFVYGYTF. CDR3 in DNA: TGTGCCAGCAGTTCGATTAGCAGGGGGCCGGTTTTTGTCTATGGCTACACCTTC.

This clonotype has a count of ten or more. In DNA form, the CDR3 reads TGTGCCACCCAATTAGCGGGAGGTGATAGCACAGATACGCAGTATTTT. Its protein is CATQLAGGDSTDTQYF. The gene calls are TRBV27 and TRBJ2-3, with TRBD2 matching over 10 bases. This CDR3 comprises 16 residues. Looked up from germline, CDR1 is MNHEY and CDR2 is SMNVEV (reference sequence). V dropped 10 bases and J dropped 0; count of bases not matched to a gene: 10.

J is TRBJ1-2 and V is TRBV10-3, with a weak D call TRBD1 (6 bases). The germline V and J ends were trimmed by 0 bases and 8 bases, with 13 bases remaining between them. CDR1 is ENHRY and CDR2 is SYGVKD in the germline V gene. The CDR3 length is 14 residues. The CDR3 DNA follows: TGTGCCATCAGTGAGTCGAGAACAGGGACCGGCTACACCTTC. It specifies CAISESRTGTGYTF.

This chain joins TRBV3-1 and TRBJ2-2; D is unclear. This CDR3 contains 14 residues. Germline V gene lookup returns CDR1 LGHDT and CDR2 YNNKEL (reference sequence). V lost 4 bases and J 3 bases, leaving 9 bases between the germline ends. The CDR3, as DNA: TGTGCCAGCAGCCCAGACGGGTACACCGGGGAGCTGTTTTTT. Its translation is CASSPDGYTGELFF.

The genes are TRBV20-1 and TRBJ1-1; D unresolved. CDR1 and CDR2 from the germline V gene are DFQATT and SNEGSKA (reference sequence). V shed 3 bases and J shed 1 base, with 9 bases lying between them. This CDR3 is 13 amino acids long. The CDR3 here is CSARPDSNTEAFF. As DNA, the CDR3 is TGCAGTGCTAGGCCCGACTCGAACACTGAAGCTTTCTTT.

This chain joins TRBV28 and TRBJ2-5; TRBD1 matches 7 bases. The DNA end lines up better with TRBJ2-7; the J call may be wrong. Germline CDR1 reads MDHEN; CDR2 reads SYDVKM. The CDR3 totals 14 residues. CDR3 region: CASTETGRTYEQYF. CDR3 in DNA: TGTGCCAGCACCGAGACAGGGAGAACCTACGAGCAGTACTTC.

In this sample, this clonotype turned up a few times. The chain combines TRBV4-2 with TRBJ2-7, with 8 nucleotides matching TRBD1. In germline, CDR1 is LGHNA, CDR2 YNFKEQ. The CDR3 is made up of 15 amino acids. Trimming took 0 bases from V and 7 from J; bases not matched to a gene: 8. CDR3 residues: CASSQEGQVYNEQYF. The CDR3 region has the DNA TGTGCCAGCAGCCAAGAGGGACAGGTCTACAATGAGCAGTACTTC.

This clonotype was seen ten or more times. CDR3 nucleotides: TGTGCCATCAGTGGCCACAGGGGAAGGGGAGATACGCAGTATTTT. Protein: CAISGHRGRGDTQYF. This chain uses TRBV10-3 with TRBJ2-3; 7 nucleotides line up with TRBD1. V shed 4 bases, J shed 5 bases, and the junction held 9 bases outside the gene matches. Germline CDR1 and CDR2: ENHRY and SYGVKD. The CDR3 consists of 15 residues.

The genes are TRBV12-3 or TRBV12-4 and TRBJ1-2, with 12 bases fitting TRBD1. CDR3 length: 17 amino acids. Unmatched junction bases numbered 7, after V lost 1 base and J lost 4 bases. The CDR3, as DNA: TGTGCCAGCAGTTTAGGTCTCGGGACAGGGGGCATCTATGGCTACACCTTC. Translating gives CASSLGLGTGGIYGYTF.

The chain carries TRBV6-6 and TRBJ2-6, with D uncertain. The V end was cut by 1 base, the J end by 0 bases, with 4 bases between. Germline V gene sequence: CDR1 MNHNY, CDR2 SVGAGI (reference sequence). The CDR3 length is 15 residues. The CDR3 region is CASSYWSSGANVLTF. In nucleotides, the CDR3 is TGTGCCAGCAGTTACTGGAGCTCTGGGGCCAACGTCCTGACTTTC.